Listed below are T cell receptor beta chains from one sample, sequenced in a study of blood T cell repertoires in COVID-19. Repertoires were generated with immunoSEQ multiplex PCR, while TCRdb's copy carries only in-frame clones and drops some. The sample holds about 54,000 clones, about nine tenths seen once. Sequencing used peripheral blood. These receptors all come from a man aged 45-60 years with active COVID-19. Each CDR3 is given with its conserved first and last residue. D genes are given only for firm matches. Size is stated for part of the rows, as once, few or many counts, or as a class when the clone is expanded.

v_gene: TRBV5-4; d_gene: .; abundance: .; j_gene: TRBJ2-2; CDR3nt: TGTGCCAGCAGCTTGGCGGGGGTCCCCGGGGAGCTGTTTTTT; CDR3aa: CASSLAGVPGELFF
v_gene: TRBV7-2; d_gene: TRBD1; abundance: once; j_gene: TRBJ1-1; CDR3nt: TGTGCCAGCAGCACCCGGACAGGGGGCGACCCCGAAGCTTTCTTT; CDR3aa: CASSTRTGGDPEAFF
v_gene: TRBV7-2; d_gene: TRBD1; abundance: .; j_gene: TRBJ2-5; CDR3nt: TGTGCCAGCACTACGGGACAGGGAGGGGAAGAGACCCAGTACTTC; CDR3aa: CASTTGQGGEETQYF
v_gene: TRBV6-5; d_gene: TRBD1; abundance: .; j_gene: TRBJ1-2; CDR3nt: TGTGCCGGATCGACAGGGGCCCTCCAGGGCTACACCTTC; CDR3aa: CAGSTGALQGYTF
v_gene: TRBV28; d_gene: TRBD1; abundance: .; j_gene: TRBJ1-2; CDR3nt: TGTGCCAGCAGTGGACAGGGACCTACTAACTATGGCTACACCTTC; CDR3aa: CASSGQGPTNYGYTF
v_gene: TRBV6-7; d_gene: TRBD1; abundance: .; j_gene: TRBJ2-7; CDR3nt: TGTGCCAGACTCGGTTGTGGACAGGGGCTCAACGAGCAGTACTTC; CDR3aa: CARLGCGQGLNEQYF
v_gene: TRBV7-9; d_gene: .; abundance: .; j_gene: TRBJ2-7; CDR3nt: TGTGCCAGCAGCCGAATCAGCCAGGGCCCTATCTACGAGCAGTACTTC; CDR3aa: CASSRISQGPIYEQYF
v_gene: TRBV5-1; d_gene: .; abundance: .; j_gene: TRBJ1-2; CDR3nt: TGCGCCAGCAGCCCGGACATGGGGCATAGCTATGGCTACACCTTC; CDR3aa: CASSPDMGHSYGYTF
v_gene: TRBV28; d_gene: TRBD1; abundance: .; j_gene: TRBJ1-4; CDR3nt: TGTGCCAGCAGTTTGTTGCAGGGGGCAACTCTGTTTTTT; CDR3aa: CASSLLQGATLFF
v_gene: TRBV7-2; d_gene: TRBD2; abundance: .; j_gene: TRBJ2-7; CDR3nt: TGTGCCAGCAGCCAGGGACTAGCGGGGGGGCAGGAGTACTTC; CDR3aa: CASSQGLAGGQEYF
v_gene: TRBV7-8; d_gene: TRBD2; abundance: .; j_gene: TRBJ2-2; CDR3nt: TGTGCCAGCAGCTTAGAGACTAGCGCGACCGGGGAGCTGTTTTTT; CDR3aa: CASSLETSATGELFF
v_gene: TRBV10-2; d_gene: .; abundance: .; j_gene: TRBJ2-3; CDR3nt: TGCGCCAGCATACCGAATCAGGTAGATACGCAGTATTTT; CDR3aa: CASIPNQVDTQYF
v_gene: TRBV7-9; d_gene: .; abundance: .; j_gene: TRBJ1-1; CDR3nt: TGTGCCAGCAGCTCGGGAGGGCTACAGAGCACTGAAGCTTTCTTT; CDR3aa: CASSSGGLQSTEAFF
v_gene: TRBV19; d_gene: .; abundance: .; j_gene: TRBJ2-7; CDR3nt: TGTGCCAGTAGTACCCTCGGCTCCTACGAGCAGTACTTC; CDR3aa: CASSTLGSYEQYF
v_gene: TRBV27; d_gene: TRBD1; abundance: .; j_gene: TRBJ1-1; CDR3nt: TGTGCCAGCAGATCCAGGGGGGCCTCCCGAGCTTTCTTT; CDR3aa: CASRSRGASRAFF
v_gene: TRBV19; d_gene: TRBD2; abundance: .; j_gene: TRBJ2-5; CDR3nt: TGTGCCAGTAGTATGTGGGGGGGGCAAGAGACCCAGTACTTC; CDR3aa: CASSMWGGQETQYF
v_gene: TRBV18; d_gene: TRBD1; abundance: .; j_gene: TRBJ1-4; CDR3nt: TGTGCCAGCTCATCTGGACAGGGCGATGAAAAACTGTTTTTT; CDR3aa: CASSSGQGDEKLFF
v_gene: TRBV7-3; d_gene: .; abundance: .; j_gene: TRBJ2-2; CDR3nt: TGTGCCAGCAGCTTAGTAAACACAGGGAACACCGGGGAGCTGTTTTTT; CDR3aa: CASSLVNTGNTGELFF
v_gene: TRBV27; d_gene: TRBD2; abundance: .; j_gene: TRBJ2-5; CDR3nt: TGTGCCAGCAGCCGCCGGGGAGCGGGGCAAGAGACCCAGTACTTC; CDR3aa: CASSRRGAGQETQYF
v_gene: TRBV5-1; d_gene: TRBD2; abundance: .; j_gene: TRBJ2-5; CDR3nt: TGCGCCAGCAGCTTGATAGCGGGAAAAGAGACCCAGTACTTC; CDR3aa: CASSLIAGKETQYF
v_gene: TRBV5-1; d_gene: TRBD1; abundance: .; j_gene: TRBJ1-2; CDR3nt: TGCGCCAGCAGATCCGGGACAGAAATCTATGGCTACACCTTC; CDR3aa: CASRSGTEIYGYTF
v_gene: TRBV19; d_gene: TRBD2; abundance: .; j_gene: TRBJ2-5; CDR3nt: TGTGCCAGTAGTAAAGGAACACTAGCGGGGGGCCAAGAGACCCAGTACTTC; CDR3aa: CASSKGTLAGGQETQYF
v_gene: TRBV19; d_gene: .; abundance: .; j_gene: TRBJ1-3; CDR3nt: TGTGCCAGTAGTATCACGGCGGCAAGAAGCTCTGGAAACACCATATATTTT; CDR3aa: CASSITAARSSGNTIYF
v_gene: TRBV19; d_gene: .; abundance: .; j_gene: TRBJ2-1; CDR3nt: TGTGCCAGTAGTATCTGGTTGGCAGGGGGGAGGCCGGGCAATGAGCAGTTCTTC; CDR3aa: CASSIWLAGGRPGNEQFF
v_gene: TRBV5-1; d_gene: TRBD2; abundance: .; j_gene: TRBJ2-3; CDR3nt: TGCGCCAGCAGCCCCCGACTAGCGGCTGATACGCAGTATTTT; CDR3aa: CASSPRLAADTQYF
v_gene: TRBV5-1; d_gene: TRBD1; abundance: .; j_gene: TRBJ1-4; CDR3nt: TGCGCCAGCAGCCCCAGGCAGGGGGCAAGAGGGAACGAAAAACTGTTTTTT; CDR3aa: CASSPRQGARGNEKLFF
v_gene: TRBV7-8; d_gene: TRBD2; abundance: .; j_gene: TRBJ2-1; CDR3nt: TGTGCCAGCAGCCGCGAAATAGCGGGAGGGGATGAGCAGTTCTTC; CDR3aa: CASSREIAGGDEQFF
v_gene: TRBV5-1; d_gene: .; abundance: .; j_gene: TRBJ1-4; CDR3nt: TGCGCCAGCAGTGGGGGGTCCGGTGAAAAACTGTTTTTT; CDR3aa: CASSGGSGEKLFF
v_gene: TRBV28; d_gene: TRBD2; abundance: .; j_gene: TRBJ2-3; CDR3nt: TGTGCCAGCAGTTCTGCGGGAGGGCCAAGAACAGATACGCAGTATTTT; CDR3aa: CASSSAGGPRTDTQYF